This T cell receptor (beta chain) stems from a study of T-cell memory formation after mild COVID-19. Between the trimmed V and J ends, which lost 0 bases and 8 bases, there was a span of 8 bases. The CDR3 length is 12 residues. The germline gives CDR1 SGHDT, CDR2 YYEEEE. TCRdb re-derived calls from the 5' RACE reads in MiXCR, one entry per CDR3 protein. The data show under 450,000 distinct CDR3 sequences, with approximately 22% seen just once and roughly 21% held by the top ten. Sequencing was done on a sample of PBMCs or a T cell subset sorted from them (not recorded which). The rearrangement links TRBV5-6 to TRBJ1-2; D is perhaps TRBD1 (5 bases). The clonotype comes from a man younger than 30 who had mild COVID-19 (a few samples of this study predate the infection). Cell type and time point are not known. The CDR3 DNA follows: TGTGCCAGCAGCTTGGAAGGGGTGGGCTACACCTTC. This gives the protein CASSLEGVGYTF. The whole variable domain, filled in from reference TRBV5-6 and TRBJ1-2, reads DAGVTQSPTHLIKTRGQQVTLRCSPKSGHDTVSWYQQALGQGPQFIFQYYEEEERQRGNFPDRFSGHQFPNYSSELNVNALLLGDSALYLCASSLEGVGYTFGSGTRLTVV.